What follows are 2 T cell receptor beta chains derived from one specimen sequenced in a study of T-cell reconstitution after alpha-beta-depleted transplantation in children. Unique molecular identifiers were incorporated into the prepared TCRbeta library. In TCRdb, the PCR reads were re-called with MiXCR into one record per CDR3 protein. Of some 240,000 distinct CDR3 sequences detected, around 9.7% appear once; the ten largest clones hold around 5.1%. This sample comprised PBMCs from the stem cell graft donor, obtained from the stem cell graft. These receptors originate from a human donor who donated a stem cell graft to a child with SCID.

This clonotype was seen ten or more times. The J gene is TRBJ2-7, the V gene TRBV5-1; 9 nucleotides line up with TRBD1. The CDR3 spans 14 residues. CDR1 and CDR2 (germline): SGHRS, YFSETQ. Trimming took 4 bases from V and 4 from J; bases not matched to a gene: 6. CDR3 bases: TGCGCCAGCAGCGTCACAGGGGGCGCGTACGAGCAGTACTTC. Protein product: CASSVTGGAYEQYF.

This clonotype was recorded many times. The genes are TRBV28 and TRBJ2-7; a possible D gene is TRBD2 (6 bases). Germline V CDR1 and CDR2: MDHEN, SYDVKM. The CDR3 runs to 16 residues. V was cut by 5 bases and J by 2 bases, with 19 bases left in between. For the CDR3, the DNA is TGTGCCAGCAGTCTGATACCCAAGCGGGCCCCCTACGAGCAGTACTTC. Residues: CASSLIPKRAPYEQYF.